These 16 T cell receptor beta chains came from one sample sequenced in a study of blood T cell repertoires in COVID-19. Assay used: immunoSEQ multiplex PCR; TCRdb lists only in-frame clones, some missing. The sample has fewer than 350,000 clones; 85% are singletons. Sequences were obtained from PBMCs or T cells enriched from blood (not recorded which). These receptors were collected from a woman aged 25-40 years who had been exposed to COVID-19.

The chain combines TRBV28 with TRBJ1-5, with unresolved D. Trimming took off 1 base at V and 3 bases at J, with 16 bases between the two ends. The CDR3 consists of 17 residues. The V gene's germline CDR1 is MDHEN and CDR2 SYDVKM. The chain's CDR3 is CASSLLPVGMINQPQHF. CDR3 in DNA: TGTGCCAGCAGTTTATTACCTGTCGGGATGATCAATCAGCCCCAGCATTTT.

The rearrangement links TRBV7-9 to TRBJ2-7; D is unresolved. The CDR3 has 12 residues. Germline CDR1 reads SEHNR; CDR2 reads FQNEAQ (reference sequence). Trimming shortened V by 5 bases and J by 6 bases, and 11 bases separated the two germline ends. The DNA for the CDR3 is TGTGCCAGCAGCCGCGATCCGGGCGAGCAGTACTTC. Translated: CASSRDPGEQYF. Combining the CDR3 with reference TRBV7-9 and TRBJ2-7 gives the whole variable domain DTGVSQNPRHKITKRGQNVTFRCDPISEHNRLYWYRQTLGQGPEFLTYFQNEAQLEKSRLLSDRFSAERPKGSFSTLEIQRTEQGDSAMYLCASSRDPGEQYFGPGTRLTVT.

This CDR3 reads CASSFGLSSGSTEAFF. Here the CDR3 DNA reads TGCGCCAGCAGCTTTGGATTGTCCTCAGGGTCCACTGAAGCTTTCTTT. This rearrangement joins TRBV5-1 to TRBJ1-1; possible D gene TRBD1, 5 bases. The V gene's germline CDR1 is SGHRS and CDR2 YFSETQ. This CDR3 has 16 residues. V was shortened by 2 bases and J by 4 bases, with 18 bases between the two germline ends.

This chain joins TRBV9 and TRBJ1-6; 7 bases line up with TRBD1. Per germline, CDR1 SGDLS and CDR2 YYNGEE. Trimming cost V 7 bases and J 10 bases; bases outside gene matches: 17. This CDR3 comprises 16 residues. The CDR3 DNA follows: TGTGCCAGCCATTTCTCCGGACAGGCCCAGAGCTCACCCCTCCACTTT. It is translated as CASHFSGQAQSSPLHF. Full variable domain (outside the CDR3, taken from reference TRBV9 and TRBJ1-6): DSGVTQTPKHLITATGQRVTLRCSPRSGDLSVYWYQQSLDQGLQFLIQYYNGEERAKGNILERFSAQQFPDLHSELNLSSLELGDSALYFCASHFSGQAQSSPLHFGNGTRLTVT.

The rearrangement joins TRBV6-1 to TRBJ1-4; D is uncertain. Germline CDR1 MNHNS, CDR2 SASEGT. Deletions cut 4 bases from V and 0 bases from J, with 12 bases between. The CDR3 length is 16 residues. CDR3 in amino acids: CASSAIPGATNEKLFF. In DNA, the CDR3 is TGTGCCAGCAGTGCAATACCAGGTGCAACTAATGAAAAACTGTTTTTT.

This clone was seen a few times. The gene calls are TRBV10-2 and TRBJ1-6; unclear D gene. In germline, CDR1 is WSHSY, CDR2 SAAADI. V lost 8 bases and J 10 bases, leaving 15 bases between the germline ends. The CDR3 length is 13 residues. In DNA, the CDR3 is TGCGCCAGCTCGGACGGTCGAGGGTCACCCCTCCACTTT. As protein: CASSDGRGSPLHF.

The V gene is TRBV5-1, the J gene TRBJ1-2; 7 bases align to TRBD1. After removal of 4 bases from V and 8 bases from J, the junction contained 11 bases not matched to a gene. The CDR3 is 14 residues long. CDR1 and CDR2 (germline): SGHRS, YFSETQ. The CDR3 sequence: CASSLRGTLGGYTF. The CDR3 bases are TGCGCCAGCAGCCTCAGGGGGACCCTGGGGGGCTACACCTTC.

This sequence joins TRBV6-5 and TRBJ1-1; 7 nucleotides match TRBD1. The CDR3 totals 12 residues. Losses at the gene ends were 5 bases for V and 11 bases for J; bases not matched to a gene: 8. Germline lookup yields CDR1 MNHEY and CDR2 SVGAGI. CDR3 residues: CASSQTTGSAFF. CDR3 coding DNA: TGTGCCAGCAGTCAGACGACAGGGTCGGCTTTCTTT.

The J gene is TRBJ2-2, the V gene TRBV3-1 (or the pseudogene TRBV3-2), with D possibly being TRBD2 (6 bases). CDR3 length equals 13 residues. The germline V gene encodes CDR1 LGHDT and CDR2 YNNKEL (reference sequence). The CDR3 loop reads CATSGGLDLGLFF. DNA for the CDR3: TGTGCAACGTCCGGGGGATTGGATTTGGGGTTGTTTTTT.

The rearrangement uses TRBV4-2 and TRBJ1-2; weak D call: TRBD1 (5 bases). The ends were cut back, 1 base at V and 3 bases at J, with 12 bases in the middle. In germline, CDR1 is LGHNA, CDR2 YNFKEQ. This CDR3 comprises 15 residues. The CDR3, as DNA: TGTGCCAGCAGCCAAGTCGGGTGGGGGGACTATGGCTACACCTTC. Translating gives CASSQVGWGDYGYTF.

The chain couples TRBV30 to TRBJ1-2, with D unresolved. Germline-derived CDR1 and CDR2 are GTSNPN and SVGIG (reference sequence). This CDR3 spans 14 amino acids. Trimming took 3 bases from V and 4 from J, leaving 15 bases between them. The chain's CDR3 is CAWRSTSGSYGYTF. The DNA of the CDR3 is TGTGCCTGGAGGTCCACATCAGGAAGCTATGGCTACACCTTC.

The chain carries TRBV30 and TRBJ2-7, with 9 bases lining up with TRBD1. V lost 3 bases to trimming and J lost 2 bases; unmatched junction nucleotides: 5. This CDR3 has 14 residues. CDR1 is GTSNPN and CDR2 is SVGIG in the germline V gene (reference sequence). The CDR3 nucleotides are TGTGCCTGGAGGGTACAGGGGGCGGCCTACGAGCAGTACTTC. This sequence encodes CAWRVQGAAYEQYF.

The chain employs TRBV28 and TRBJ1-5; weak D call: TRBD1 (5 bases). This CDR3 contains 14 residues. Germline loops: CDR1 MDHEN, CDR2 SYDVKM. Trimming took off 3 bases at V and 6 bases at J, with 12 bases between the two ends. The CDR3: CASSLGLYSQPQHF. The CDR3 DNA is TGTGCCAGCAGTTTGGGGCTTTACTCTCAGCCCCAGCATTTT.

This clone has a single count. The rearrangement joins TRBV5-1 to TRBJ1-1; possible D gene TRBD1, 6 bases. Between the trimmed V and J ends, which lost 1 base and 4 bases, there was a span of 11 bases. This CDR3 spans 14 amino acids. Germline V lookup: CDR1 SGHRS, CDR2 YFSETQ. In DNA, the CDR3 is TGCGCCAGCAGCTTGCGGACAGACGCCACTGAAGCTTTCTTT. Residues: CASSLRTDATEAFF.

The J gene is TRBJ2-7, the V gene TRBV28; the D is unclear. The CDR3 has 13 residues. With 5 bases removed from V and 2 bases from J, the gap between germline ends came to 10 bases. From germline, CDR1 is MDHEN and CDR2 SYDVKM. This CDR3 reads CASSRATPYEQYF. The CDR3 coding sequence is TGTGCCAGCAGTCGAGCGACTCCCTACGAGCAGTACTTC.

This sequence joins TRBV11-2 and TRBJ2-6, with D uncertain. The CDR3 has 13 residues. Per the germline V gene, CDR1 is SGHAT and CDR2 is FQNNGV. The germline V and J ends were trimmed by 5 bases and 0 bases, with 2 bases remaining between them. The CDR3 spells CASSLSGANVLTF. DNA of the CDR3: TGTGCCAGCAGCCTCTCTGGGGCCAACGTCCTGACTTTC.